This is a list of T cell receptor beta chains from one sample in a study of CD8 T cells in ankylosing spondylitis. Using its own MiXCR run on the 5' RACE reads, TCRdb lists one record per CDR3 protein. The sample records around 120,000 distinct CDR3 sequences, around 9.3% being singletons. The sample was blood, either unsorted or a sorted T cell fraction (not recorded which). All receptors come from a male donor with ankylosing spondylitis or in good health (not recorded which). The CDR3 runs from the conserved cysteine through the conserved F or W. The D gene is left open where the match is weak. The size field is filled for only some rows; it gives once, few, many or a size class.

. | TRBD2 | TRBJ2-1 | TRBV11-2 | TGTGCCAGCAGCCCCGCTAGCGGGAGCCATGAGCAGTTCTTC | CASSPASGSHEQFF
. | . | TRBJ2-1 | TRBV5-1 | TGCGCCAGCAGCTTGGTTGACGACAATGAGCAGTTCTTC | CASSLVDDNEQFF
few | . | TRBJ2-2 | TRBV5-5 | TGTGCCAGCAGCTTGTTCAGGAGCACCGGGGAGCTGTTTTTT | CASSLFRSTGELFF
. | . | TRBJ2-7 | TRBV19 | TGTGCCAGTAGTATCGGTAATGCCTTTGAGCAGTACTTC | CASSIGNAFEQYF
few | TRBD1 | TRBJ2-3 | TRBV5-1 | TGCGCCAGCAGCCCTGGACAGGCCCGAGATACGCAGTATTTT | CASSPGQARDTQYF
. | . | TRBJ2-2 | TRBV12-3/TRBV12-4 | TGTGCCAGCAGTTTCAGGGGCGCGGGCACCGGGGAGCTGTTTTTT | CASSFRGAGTGELFF
many | . | TRBJ2-5 | TRBV29-1 | TGCAGCGGGGGAACGGAGACCCAGTACTTC | CSGGTETQYF
many | . | TRBJ2-1 | TRBV15 | TGTGCCACCAGCAGAGGAGATAGTGGGGCGACCAATGAGCAGTTCTTC | CATSRGDSGATNEQFF
few | TRBD2 | TRBJ2-7 | TRBV29-1 | TGCAGCGTTATGCCGCGGGAGGCGTTGGGCGAGCAGTACTTC | CSVMPREALGEQYF
few | TRBD2 | TRBJ2-3 | TRBV7-8 | TGTGCCAGCAGCTTCCTCCTCCTAGCGGAGGGACCAGATACGCAGTATTTT | CASSFLLLAEGPDTQYF